Below, one T cell receptor (beta chain) is given with its context. As yet, its antigen is unknown. These data come from a study of cytomegalovirus exposure and HLA in healthy donors. The CDR3 is 16 residues long. Trimming took 5 bases from V and 2 from J; bases not matched to a gene: 7. CDR1 SGHTA and CDR2 FQGNSA come from the germline V gene. Study-level results: There were 164 TCR beta chains listed as cytomegalovirus-associated. Most TCR sequences were rare, but some public TCRs occurred in many donors.

Method: immunoSEQ multiplex PCR; TCRdb's copy keeps in-frame clones and lacks some. The sample includes about 98,000 clones, 70% to 90% of them seen just once. V gene TRBV7-2 combines with J gene TRBJ2-3, with 10 bases that match TRBD2. Sequencing was performed on PBMCs. This receptor was obtained from a woman in her twenties or thirties in good health and CMV-seronegative. CDR3 region: CASSQAGTSDTDTQYF. The CDR3 nucleotides are TGTGCCAGCAGCCAGGCAGGGACTAGCGACACAGATACGCAGTATTTT.